This TCR beta chain was captured by sequencing in a study of cytomegalovirus exposure and HLA in healthy donors. The wider study: According to later analysis, the same platform produced the roughly 120 validation and approximately 630 first-cohort repertoires.

Note on this clone: Antigen specificity is unknown.

Study results and limitations: Researchers counted 164 TCR beta chains as cytomegalovirus-associated. Most sequenced TCRs were rare (though some public TCRs occurred in many donors).

J gave up 10 bases and V 3 bases, and 6 bases lay outside the gene matches. The germline V gene has CDR1 SGDLS and CDR2 YYNGEE. This CDR3 region has 13 residues. Profiling relied on immunoSEQ multiplex PCR, and the TCRdb table lists in-frame clones only, not all of them. There are 59,000 or so clones in the sample; approximately 92% occur only once, and 15% lies in the top ten. Among the 120 or so subjects of the validation cohort, separate from the 666-subject first cohort, were the donors. The chain recombines TRBV9 with TRBJ2-2, with TRBD2 identical over 7 bases. Sequencing was performed on PBMCs. The sequence came from a young woman in good health and CMV-seronegative. The CDR3 here is CASSGGGSEELFF. In nucleotides, the CDR3 is TGTGCCAGCAGCGGGGGGGGTAGTGAGGAGCTGTTTTTT.